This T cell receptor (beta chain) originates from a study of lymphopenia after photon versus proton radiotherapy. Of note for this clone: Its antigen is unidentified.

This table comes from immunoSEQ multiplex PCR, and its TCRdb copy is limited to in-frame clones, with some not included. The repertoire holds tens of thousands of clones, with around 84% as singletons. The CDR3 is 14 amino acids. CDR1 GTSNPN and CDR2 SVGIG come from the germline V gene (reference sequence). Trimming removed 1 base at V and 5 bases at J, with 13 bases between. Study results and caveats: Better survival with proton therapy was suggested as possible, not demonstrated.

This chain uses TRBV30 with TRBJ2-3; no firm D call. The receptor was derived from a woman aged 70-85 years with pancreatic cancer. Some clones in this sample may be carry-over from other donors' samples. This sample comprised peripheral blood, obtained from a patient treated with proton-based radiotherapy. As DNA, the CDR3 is TGTGCCTGGAGTGCCTTCGGGTCCGGAGATACGCAGTATTTT. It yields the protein CAWSAFGSGDTQYF.